The rows below give T cell receptor beta chains drawn from one sample of a study of blood T cells in healthy people across ages. TCRdb reprocessed the 5' RACE reads with MiXCR, giving one entry per CDR3 protein. Of about a million distinct CDR3 sequences in the sample, roughly 51% were seen once. Input material: blood. Source of these receptors: a woman aged 55-69 years in good health. Both conserved end residues are part of each CDR3. The D gene is left open where the match is weak.

J	V	D	DNA	CDR3
TRBJ2-5	TRBV20-1	TRBD2	TGCAGTGCTACGGGACTAGCGGGAGTTCGGGGTGAGCAGTACTTC	CSATGLAGVRGEQYF
TRBJ2-1	TRBV7-9	TRBD2	TGTGCCAGCAGCTTAACGGGACTAGCGGGAGTATCATTCCACAATGAGCAGTTCTTC	CASSLTGLAGVSFHNEQFF
TRBJ2-3	TRBV7-2	.	TGTGCCAGCAGCTTAGATCGGGGGCACACAGATACGCAGTATTTT	CASSLDRGHTDTQYF
TRBJ2-1	TRBV20-1	.	TGCAGTGCCAGACCATCACTGAATGAGCAGTTCTTC	CSARPSLNEQFF
TRBJ1-2	TRBV4-3	.	TGCGCCAGCAGCCAAGATAGGGAAGCCTTTCGCTACACCTTC	CASSQDREAFRYTF
TRBJ2-7	TRBV5-6	.	TGTGCCAGCAGCTTAGGGGTCGGCACCTGCGAGCAGTACTTC	CASSLGVGTCEQYF
TRBJ2-1	TRBV20-1	.	TGCAGTGCTAGAGATCTCAGGGGGGGGGGATACAATGAGCAGTTCTTC	CSARDLRGGGYNEQFF
TRBJ2-7	TRBV20-1	.	TGCAGTGCTAGAGATCCGGTGTCTAGTTACGAGCAGTACTTC	CSARDPVSSYEQYF
TRBJ1-5	TRBV4-1	.	TGCGCCAGCAGCCAACCGGGGGAAAATCAGCCCCAGCATTTT	CASSQPGENQPQHF
TRBJ1-2	TRBV11-2	.	TGTGCCAGCAGCTTAGGCCGTGCCGCGCTCTATGGCTACACCTTC	CASSLGRAALYGYTF
TRBJ2-5	TRBV7-2	TRBD2	TGTACCAGCAGGGACCAAGGACTAGCGCAAGAGACCCAGTACTTC	CTSRDQGLAQETQYF
TRBJ2-7	TRBV5-1	.	TGCGCCAGCGCCGACACGCCGAGCTACGAGCAGTACTTC	CASADTPSYEQYF
TRBJ1-1	TRBV7-2	.	TGTGCCAGCAGCAAACTACAGACGAACACTGAAGCTTTCTTT	CASSKLQTNTEAFF